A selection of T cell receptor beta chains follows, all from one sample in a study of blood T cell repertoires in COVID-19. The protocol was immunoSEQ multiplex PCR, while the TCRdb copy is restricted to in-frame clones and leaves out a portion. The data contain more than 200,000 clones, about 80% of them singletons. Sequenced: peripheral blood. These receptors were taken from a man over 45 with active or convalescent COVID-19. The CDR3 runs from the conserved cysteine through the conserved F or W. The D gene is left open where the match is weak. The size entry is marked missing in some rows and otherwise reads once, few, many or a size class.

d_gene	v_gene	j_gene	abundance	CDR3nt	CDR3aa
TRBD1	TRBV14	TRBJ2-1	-	TGTGCCAGCAGGACAGGGGAGTCGAATGAGCAGTTCTTC	CASRTGESNEQFF
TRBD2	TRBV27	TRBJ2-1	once	TGTGCCAGCAGCCTTAGCGGGGGAGTAATTGAGCAGTTCTTC	CASSLSGGVIEQFF
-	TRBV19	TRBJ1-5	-	TGTGCCAGCTCCTATAGCAATCAGCCCCAGCATTTT	CASSYSNQPQHF
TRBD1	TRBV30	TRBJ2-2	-	TGTGCCTGGAGGACAGGGATCGTTACCGGGGAGCTGTTTTTT	CAWRTGIVTGELFF
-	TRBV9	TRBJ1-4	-	TGTGCCAGCAGCCAATCCGGGGTCCCGCTTAATGAAAAACTGTTTTTT	CASSQSGVPLNEKLFF
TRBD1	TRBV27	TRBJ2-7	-	TGTGCCAGCAGTTCAGGGACAGGAGGGGCCTACGAGCAGTACTTC	CASSSGTGGAYEQYF
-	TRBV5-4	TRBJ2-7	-	TGTGCCAGCAGCTTGGACAGGGTGTACGAGCAGTACTTC	CASSLDRVYEQYF
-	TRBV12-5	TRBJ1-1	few	TGTGCTAGTGGGACGGGAGTCCAGGGTGAAGCTTTCTTT	CASGTGVQGEAFF
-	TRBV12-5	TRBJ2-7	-	TGTGCTAGTGGTTTGGCCCCTTACGAGCAGTACTTC	CASGLAPYEQYF
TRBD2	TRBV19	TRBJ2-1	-	TGTGCCAGTAGTGCAGACTACAGCGGGGGGACTTTGTACAATGAGCAGTTCTTC	CASSADYSGGTLYNEQFF
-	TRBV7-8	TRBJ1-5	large	TGTGCCAGCAGCCAGACAGGAGGCAATCAGCCCCAGCATTTT	CASSQTGGNQPQHF
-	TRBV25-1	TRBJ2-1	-	TGTGCCAGCAGTGGATCTAGGAGCTCCTACAATGAGCAGTTCTTC	CASSGSRSSYNEQFF
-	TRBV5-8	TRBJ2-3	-	TGTGCCAGCAGCGTGGGACCGCGGGATACGCAGTATTTT	CASSVGPRDTQYF
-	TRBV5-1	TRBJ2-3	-	TGCGCCAGCTTACAGGGTATCAGCACAGATACGCAGTATTTT	CASLQGISTDTQYF
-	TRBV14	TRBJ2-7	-	TGTGCCAGCGGGGACTCCAACTCCTACGAGCAGTACTTC	CASGDSNSYEQYF
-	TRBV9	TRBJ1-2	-	TGTGCCAGCTCCCCCCCGAGCTATGGCTACACCTTC	CASSPPSYGYTF